These T cell receptor beta chains were read from a single sample in a study of OX40 agonist ivuxolimab in advanced cancers. Profiled with immunoSEQ multiplex PCR; TCRdb holds only in-frame clones, not every one. The repertoire has roughly 93,000 clones, approximately 80% of them found once; the top ten carry approximately 5.5%. The specimen comprised CD4+ or CD8+ T cells sorted from blood, sampled in a trial of the OX40 agonist ivuxolimab. The receptor source for this set is an adult with an advanced solid tumor such as melanoma, head and neck, liver or kidney cancer. Each CDR3 is given with its conserved first and last residue. The order of the fields is V gene, clone size, J gene, D gene, CDR3 DNA, CDR3 protein. D genes are given only for firm matches. Rows may omit the clone size; those that give it use once, few, many or a size class.

>TRBV2|-|TRBJ2-7|-
TGTGCCAGCAGTGAGTGGGACACGAGCTCCTACGAGCAGTACTTC
CASSEWDTSSYEQYF
>TRBV7-9|few|TRBJ1-2|-
TGTGCCAGCAGCTTAGCGCGCGGCCCCTTAAACTATGGCTACACCTTC
CASSLARGPLNYGYTF
>TRBV5-8|-|TRBJ2-7|-
TGTGCCAGCAGCTTGGCTCTTAGCTACGAGCAGTACTTC
CASSLALSYEQYF
>TRBV19|-|TRBJ2-1|TRBD2
TGTGCCAGTAGGGGGACTAGCGCTGGTATAAGTGAGCAGTTCTTC
CASRGTSAGISEQFF
>TRBV15|-|TRBJ1-5|-
TGTGCCACCAGCAGAGAAGGCTATAGCAATCAGCCCCAGCATTTT
CATSREGYSNQPQHF
>TRBV29-1|-|TRBJ2-3|-
TGCAGCGTTAAGAGCACAGATACGCAGTATTTT
CSVKSTDTQYF
>TRBV27|-|TRBJ2-3|TRBD1
TGTGCCAGCAGTTTGGACAGGGGGGGGACAGATACGCAGTATTTT
CASSLDRGGTDTQYF
>TRBV5-1|-|TRBJ1-2|-
TGCGCCAGCAGCTTGGCGGGACGGGGTGGCTACACCTTC
CASSLAGRGGYTF
>TRBV5-1|-|TRBJ2-3|TRBD2
TGCGCCAGCAGCTGGGCGGGAGTAACAGATACGCAGTATTTT
CASSWAGVTDTQYF
>TRBV19|few|TRBJ1-1|-
TGTGCCAGTAGTATCAGGTTGAACACTGAAGCTTTCTTT
CASSIRLNTEAFF
>TRBV29-1|-|TRBJ1-1|-
TGCAGCGTTTCACAGCTGTCGAACACTGAAGCTTTCTTT
CSVSQLSNTEAFF
>TRBV11-2|-|TRBJ1-2|TRBD1
TGTGCCAGCAGCCGAACGGGACAGGGTACCTATGGCTACACCTTC
CASSRTGQGTYGYTF
>TRBV19|once|TRBJ2-2|-
TGTGCCAGCCGGACCGCGCACACCGGGGAGCTGTTTTTT
CASRTAHTGELFF
>TRBV7-9|-|TRBJ2-7|-
TGTGCCAGCAGCCTCAGCTTCTCCTACGAGCAGTACTTC
CASSLSFSYEQYF
>TRBV2|-|TRBJ1-3|TRBD1
TGTGCCAGCAGTTGGGACAGGGGAGGCTCTGGAAACACCATATATTTT
CASSWDRGGSGNTIYF
>TRBV19|-|TRBJ2-1|-
TGTGCCAGTAGTTGGGCAGGCGGCAATGAGCAGTTCTTC
CASSWAGGNEQFF
>TRBV7-2|-|TRBJ2-1|-
TGTGCCAGCAGCTTACTAGTGATATGGGAGCAGTTCTTC
CASSLLVIWEQFF
>TRBV18|-|TRBJ2-2|TRBD1
TGTGCCAGCTCTCACGACAGGGATAACACCGGGGAGCTGTTTTTT
CASSHDRDNTGELFF
>TRBV6-5|-|TRBJ1-2|TRBD1
TGTGCCAGCAACACCCGGGACAGGGGGGACTATGGCTACACCTTC
CASNTRDRGDYGYTF
>TRBV25-1|-|TRBJ2-3|-
TGTGCGGGACTTTCCCGGACAGATACGCAGTATTTT
CAGLSRTDTQYF
>TRBV5-4|many|TRBJ1-1|-
TGTGCCAGCAGCTCAGGCGGGGGCCGAAACACTGAAGCTTTCTTT
CASSSGGGRNTEAFF
>TRBV7-9|-|TRBJ1-2|-
TGTGCCAGCAGCTCAAACAGGAACTATGGCTACACCTTC
CASSSNRNYGYTF
>TRBV5-1|-|TRBJ1-2|-
TGCGCCAGTAAACCGGGGCCTCATGGTGGCTACACCTTC
CASKPGPHGGYTF
>TRBV7-6|-|TRBJ1-6|-
TGTGCCAGCAGCTTAGGCGCGAGGTCACCCCTCCACTTT
CASSLGARSPLHF
>TRBV10-1|-|TRBJ2-7|-
TGCGCCAGCAGGGAGAGGGTGACAGACCCAACGTTACTTCCCCGGGACTTC
CASRERVTDPTLLPRDF
>TRBV5-6|-|TRBJ2-5|-
TGTGCCAGCAGCTGGGGAGGGGGAGAGACCCAGTACTTC
CASSWGGGETQYF
>TRBV7-9|-|TRBJ1-2|-
TGTGCCAGCAGCACTCTAGGGCCCACAGGGTTTCCTCTCTATGGCTACACCTTC
CASSTLGPTGFPLYGYTF
>TRBV28|-|TRBJ2-7|-
TGTGCCAGCTGGGATCAGACAACCTACGAGCAGTACTTC
CASWDQTTYEQYF
>TRBV5-6|-|TRBJ1-1|-
TGTGCCAGCAGCTTGGAAGTGGGGCGCACTGAAGCTTTCTTT
CASSLEVGRTEAFF
>TRBV27|-|TRBJ1-1|TRBD1
TGTGCCAGCAGCCCAACAGGGGGCCACACTGAAGCTTTCTTT
CASSPTGGHTEAFF
>TRBV12-2|once|TRBJ1-2|-
TGTGCAAGTCGCCCCCCCCTCTATGGCTACACCTTC
CASRPPLYGYTF
>TRBV18|-|TRBJ1-5|-
TGTGCCAGCTCACAGGGAAATAATCAGCCCCAGCATTTT
CASSQGNNQPQHF
>TRBV19|-|TRBJ1-1|-
TGTGCCAGTAGCGGGTCGACAGGAAACACTGAAGCTTTCTTT
CASSGSTGNTEAFF
>TRBV7-2|-|TRBJ2-3|TRBD2
TGTGCCAGCAGAAAGAGCGGGAAGGCAGATACGCAGTATTTT
CASRKSGKADTQYF
>TRBV7-2|-|TRBJ2-1|TRBD1
TGTGCCAGCAGCTTGGACAGGGGCAATGAGCAGTTCTTC
CASSLDRGNEQFF
>TRBV10-1|-|TRBJ2-1|-
TGCGCCAGCAGTGCGGGCAGGGGTAGCTACAATGAGCAGTTCTTC
CASSAGRGSYNEQFF
>TRBV19|once|TRBJ2-1|-
TGTGCCAGTAGTATTGGGGGGTCCTACAATGAGCAGTTCTTC
CASSIGGSYNEQFF
>TRBV6-4|once|TRBJ2-1|TRBD2
TGTGCCAGCAGTTCAGCGGGGGGAGAATACAATGAGCAGTTCTTC
CASSSAGGEYNEQFF
>TRBV7-2|-|TRBJ2-7|-
TGTGCCAGCAGCTCCCGGATTGCCTACGAGCAGTACTTC
CASSSRIAYEQYF
>TRBV6-6|-|TRBJ2-3|-
TGTGCCAGCAGTTTACCCCTAGGGGAAGGGGATACGCAGTATTTT
CASSLPLGEGDTQYF
>TRBV2|-|TRBJ2-2|-
TGTGCCAGCACACCGGGACCTTCCACCGGGGAGCTGTTTTTT
CASTPGPSTGELFF
>TRBV19|-|TRBJ2-4|TRBD2
TGTGCCAGTAGTATCCAACTAGCGGCGAATCTAGCCAAAAACATTCAGTACTTC
CASSIQLAANLAKNIQYF
>TRBV2|-|TRBJ1-3|-
TGTGCCAGCAGTGGATTTTCTGGAAACACCATATATTTT
CASSGFSGNTIYF
>TRBV27|-|TRBJ2-1|-
TGTGCCAGCAGTTTAAGGGGCTCCTACAATGAGCAGTTCTTC
CASSLRGSYNEQFF
>TRBV29-1|-|TRBJ2-1|TRBD2
TGCAGCGTGGGGGGAACTAGCGGGAGAGCCTACAATGAGCAGTTCTTC
CSVGGTSGRAYNEQFF
>TRBV28|-|TRBJ2-5|TRBD2
TGTGCCAGCAGTTTAATCGGGAGGGAAGAGACCCAGTACTTC
CASSLIGREETQYF
>TRBV11-2|-|TRBJ1-1|-
TGTGCCAGCAGGCCCTTGTCTCTAACTGAAGCTTTCTTT
CASRPLSLTEAFF
>TRBV18|-|TRBJ2-2|-
TGTGCCAGCTCACCGACTAGTTTAATGGCCGGGGAGCTGTTTTTT
CASSPTSLMAGELFF
>TRBV18|-|TRBJ1-5|-
TGTGCCAGCTCCCCCCTCGGAGGTCAGCCCCAGCATTTT
CASSPLGGQPQHF